Below, 7 T cell receptor beta chains from the same sample are listed, as sequenced in a study of T cells after yellow fever vaccination. TCRdb reanalysed the 5' RACE reads using MiXCR and keeps one entry per CDR3 protein. The sample includes a few hundred thousand distinct CDR3 sequences, under 5% of them seen just once. The specimen was PBMCs, collected 5 days after the yellow fever booster vaccination. Source of these receptors: a man aged 18 to 30 who received the YFV17D yellow fever vaccine.

This clonotype was seen many times. The chain recombines TRBV6-5 with TRBJ2-1; 10 nucleotides align to TRBD2. J gave up 7 bases and V 5 bases, and 11 bases lay outside the gene matches. Per the germline V gene, CDR1 is MNHEY and CDR2 is SVGAGI. This CDR3 contains 16 residues. The DNA of the CDR3 is TGTGCCAGCAGTAGCGGGGGGGGTATGTTTGTAAATGAGCAGTTCTTC. Translating it yields CASSSGGGMFVNEQFF.

There are many counts of this clonotype. This chain uses TRBV5-6 with TRBJ1-1; 9 positions agree with TRBD1. Germline CDR1 SGHDT, CDR2 YYEEEE. CDR3 size: 14 residues. With 7 bases clipped from V and 0 bases from J, the junction kept 4 bases outside the gene matches. CDR3 coding DNA: TGTGCCAGCCTCCGACAGGGGGTGAACACTGAAGCTTTCTTT. This gives the protein CASLRQGVNTEAFF.

This chain connects TRBV5-6 to TRBJ2-5, with D unclear. The CDR3 runs to 14 residues. The V gene's germline CDR1 is SGHDT and CDR2 YYEEEE. Trimming took off 3 bases at V and 7 bases at J, with 16 bases between the two ends. CDR3 sequence reads: CASSSDGMLGTQYF. In nucleotides, the CDR3 is TGTGCCAGCAGCTCCGACGGAATGCTAGGGACCCAGTACTTC.

This clonotype was observed many times. The CDR3 nucleotides are TGTGCCAGCAGCTTAAATCAAAGGGATGTGGAGTACTTC. Translating it yields CASSLNQRDVEYF. This chain links TRBV7-2 with TRBJ2-7; D unresolved. The V end was cut by 2 bases, the J end by 11 bases, with 16 bases between. CDR3 size: 13 residues. Germline V gene sequence: CDR1 SGHTA, CDR2 FQGNSA.

The chain has TRBV28 and TRBJ2-7; 12 positions match TRBD1. Trimming removed 6 bases from V and 1 base from J; junction bases left unmatched: 4. Per germline, CDR1 MDHEN and CDR2 SYDVKM. This CDR3 is built from 15 residues. The CDR3 region has the DNA TGTGCCAGCAGAACGGGACAGGGGGCTTCCTACGAGCAGTACGTC. Its protein is CASRTGQGASYEQYV.

This clonotype was counted ten times or more. The rearrangement links TRBV6-2 or TRBV6-3 to TRBJ2-5; 7 bases align to TRBD1. The CDR3 loop spans 15 amino acids. Germline-derived CDR1 and CDR2 are MNHEY and SVGEGT. After removal of 2 bases from V and 6 bases from J, the junction contained 9 bases not matched to a gene. The CDR3 loop reads CASSYLDREGQTQYF. In DNA, the CDR3 is TGTGCCAGCAGTTACCTAGACAGGGAAGGACAGACCCAGTACTTC.

In its sample, this clonotype was seen a few times. This chain links TRBV20-1 with TRBJ1-5, with 7 bases identical to TRBD1. Unmatched junction bases numbered 11, after V lost 3 bases and J lost 6 bases. The germline gives CDR1 DFQATT, CDR2 SNEGSKA (reference sequence). The CDR3 sequence is 15 residues long. The DNA of the CDR3 is TGCAGTGCTAGTCTCGTCGACAGGGCCGGTCAGCCCCAGCATTTT. Amino acid sequence: CSASLVDRAGQPQHF.